A selection of T cell receptor beta chains follows, all from one sample in a study of blood T cell repertoires in COVID-19. The repertoire was sequenced with immunoSEQ multiplex PCR; TCRdb's copy has only in-frame clones and lacks some. The sample yields 250,000 or so clones, 88% seen once. Material: peripheral blood. The source of these receptors is a woman in her 40s who had recovered from COVID-19. The CDR3 runs from the conserved cysteine through the conserved F or W. The order of the fields is CDR3 DNA, CDR3 protein, J gene, V gene, D gene, clone size. The D gene is left open where the match is weak. Clone size is shown for a subset of rows, as once, few, many or a class of expanded clone.

CDR3 DNA: TGCGCCAGCAGCCAAGCCGGGAGGGAAAATGAAAAACTGTTTTTT
CDR3 protein: CASSQAGRENEKLFF
J gene: TRBJ1-4
V gene: TRBV4-1
D gene: .
clone size: .

CDR3 DNA: TGTGCCAGCAGCCAAGATATTAGGGGGGACAGGCTCCACTTT
CDR3 protein: CASSQDIRGDRLHF
J gene: TRBJ1-6
V gene: TRBV3-1/TRBV3-2
D gene: TRBD1
clone size: .

CDR3 DNA: TGTGCCTGGAGTTTCGGGGTGCGGGGGAACACTGAAGCTTTCTTT
CDR3 protein: CAWSFGVRGNTEAFF
J gene: TRBJ1-1
V gene: TRBV30
D gene: .
clone size: .

CDR3 DNA: TGTGCCAGCAGCTTCGGTAGCAATCAGCCCCAGCATTTT
CDR3 protein: CASSFGSNQPQHF
J gene: TRBJ1-5
V gene: TRBV5-4
D gene: .
clone size: .

CDR3 DNA: TGTGCCACCAGTCAGGGTAGCGGGCAGTACTTC
CDR3 protein: CATSQGSGQYF
J gene: TRBJ2-7
V gene: TRBV24-1
D gene: .
clone size: once

CDR3 DNA: TGTGCCAGCAGCTTGGGGTTGGGGGGGGCTGGCTCACCCCTCCACTTT
CDR3 protein: CASSLGLGGAGSPLHF
J gene: TRBJ1-6
V gene: TRBV5-5
D gene: .
clone size: .

CDR3 DNA: TGCGCCAGCAGCTTGGGGGACAGGGCGTCTGGAAACACCATATATTTT
CDR3 protein: CASSLGDRASGNTIYF
J gene: TRBJ1-3
V gene: TRBV5-1
D gene: TRBD1
clone size: once

CDR3 DNA: TGCGCCAGCAGCCCACAGGTGTCCCTTGATGGCTACACCTTC
CDR3 protein: CASSPQVSLDGYTF
J gene: TRBJ1-2
V gene: TRBV4-3
D gene: .
clone size: .

CDR3 DNA: TGTGCCAGCGCCCCGGGGGGGGGCCCCATCTTATACGAGCAGTACTTC
CDR3 protein: CASAPGGGPILYEQYF
J gene: TRBJ2-7
V gene: TRBV9
D gene: TRBD2
clone size: .

CDR3 DNA: TGTGCCACCAGTGAGACAAGGGGAGGTCAGCCCCAGCATTTT
CDR3 protein: CATSETRGGQPQHF
J gene: TRBJ1-5
V gene: TRBV24-1
D gene: .
clone size: .

CDR3 DNA: TGCGCCAGCAGCCCCGGGACTAGCTTGGAGTATGAGCAGTTCTTC
CDR3 protein: CASSPGTSLEYEQFF
J gene: TRBJ2-1
V gene: TRBV5-1
D gene: TRBD2
clone size: .

CDR3 DNA: TGTGCCAGCAGCCCCCCGGCGGGGGGGGGAACCGGGGAGCTGTTTTTT
CDR3 protein: CASSPPAGGGTGELFF
J gene: TRBJ2-2
V gene: TRBV7-3
D gene: TRBD2
clone size: few

CDR3 DNA: TGCGCCAGCAGCCTAGGACTAGGCCAAGAGACCCAGTACTTC
CDR3 protein: CASSLGLGQETQYF
J gene: TRBJ2-5
V gene: TRBV4-3
D gene: TRBD2
clone size: .

CDR3 DNA: TGTGCCAGCAGTGTTCGCCAGGGGGTGGCCGGGGAGCTGTTTTTT
CDR3 protein: CASSVRQGVAGELFF
J gene: TRBJ2-2
V gene: TRBV2
D gene: TRBD1
clone size: .

CDR3 DNA: TGCGCCAGCAGCCAGGGACAGGGGCCCGAAATGAACACTGAAGCTTTCTTT
CDR3 protein: CASSQGQGPEMNTEAFF
J gene: TRBJ1-1
V gene: TRBV4-3
D gene: TRBD1
clone size: .

CDR3 DNA: TGTGCTAGTGGCTCCTCCCGCCCTGCGGGAGGGCCTGGGGGGGAGCTGTTTTTT
CDR3 protein: CASGSSRPAGGPGGELFF
J gene: TRBJ2-2
V gene: TRBV12-5
D gene: TRBD2
clone size: few

CDR3 DNA: TGTGCCACCCGCCGGGACAGGGGGGACACCATATATTTT
CDR3 protein: CATRRDRGDTIYF
J gene: TRBJ1-3
V gene: TRBV2
D gene: TRBD1
clone size: .

CDR3 DNA: TGTGCCAGCAGCCCGGGGGGTCAGCCCCAGCATTTT
CDR3 protein: CASSPGGQPQHF
J gene: TRBJ1-5
V gene: TRBV7-7
D gene: .
clone size: .

CDR3 DNA: TGCGCCAGCAGTGGCGGGACTAGCACAGATACGCAGTATTTT
CDR3 protein: CASSGGTSTDTQYF
J gene: TRBJ2-3
V gene: TRBV5-1
D gene: .
clone size: .

CDR3 DNA: TGTGCCAGCAGTGATGCGGGACTAGCGGGACCAGACAATGAGCAGTTCTTC
CDR3 protein: CASSDAGLAGPDNEQFF
J gene: TRBJ2-1
V gene: TRBV25-1
D gene: TRBD2
clone size: .

CDR3 DNA: TGTGCCATCAGTGAGTCGAGGGCCGGGCGGGGGAATGAGCAGTTCTTC
CDR3 protein: CAISESRAGRGNEQFF
J gene: TRBJ2-1
V gene: TRBV10-3
D gene: TRBD2
clone size: .

CDR3 DNA: TGCGCCAGCAGCCAAGCCGGGGACACTGAAGCTTTCTTT
CDR3 protein: CASSQAGDTEAFF
J gene: TRBJ1-1
V gene: TRBV4-1
D gene: .
clone size: .

CDR3 DNA: TGCGCCAGCAGCTGGGGGGGTGTCCTCTCCTACAATGAGCAGTTCTTC
CDR3 protein: CASSWGGVLSYNEQFF
J gene: TRBJ2-1
V gene: TRBV5-1
D gene: TRBD2
clone size: .

CDR3 DNA: TGTGCCAGCTCACACCGGGACAGGGGGCTGGATACGCAGTATTTT
CDR3 protein: CASSHRDRGLDTQYF
J gene: TRBJ2-3
V gene: TRBV18
D gene: TRBD1
clone size: .

CDR3 DNA: TGTGCCATCAGTGGTCCGGGACAGCTTAATTCACCCCTCCACTTT
CDR3 protein: CAISGPGQLNSPLHF
J gene: TRBJ1-6
V gene: TRBV10-3
D gene: TRBD1
clone size: once

CDR3 DNA: TGCGCCAGCAGCTTGAGGGGGACTGAAGCTTTCTTT
CDR3 protein: CASSLRGTEAFF
J gene: TRBJ1-1
V gene: TRBV5-1
D gene: .
clone size: .

CDR3 DNA: TGCGCCAGCAGTTTAGGGGCCAACGTCCTGACTTTC
CDR3 protein: CASSLGANVLTF
J gene: TRBJ2-6
V gene: TRBV5-1
D gene: .
clone size: once

CDR3 DNA: TGTGCCAGCAGCCAAAGTCGGGCGGGAGGGTTAGAGACCCAGTACTTC
CDR3 protein: CASSQSRAGGLETQYF
J gene: TRBJ2-5
V gene: TRBV4-2
D gene: TRBD2
clone size: .

CDR3 DNA: TGTGCCAGCAGCTTGGCGGGACTAGCGGGAGGGTGGGGTACGCAGTATTTT
CDR3 protein: CASSLAGLAGGWGTQYF
J gene: TRBJ2-3
V gene: TRBV5-6
D gene: TRBD2
clone size: .

CDR3 DNA: TGCGCCAGCAGTCCCTCGATAGCGGGAGGGAATGAAGAGACCCAGTACTTC
CDR3 protein: CASSPSIAGGNEETQYF
J gene: TRBJ2-5
V gene: TRBV4-1
D gene: TRBD2
clone size: .

CDR3 DNA: TGTGCCTTACAGCCCCGGCCAGGACAGGGGTCGAAGTCACCCCTCCACTTT
CDR3 protein: CALQPRPGQGSKSPLHF
J gene: TRBJ1-6
V gene: TRBV30
D gene: TRBD1
clone size: .

CDR3 DNA: TGTGCCAGCAGTTACGTTGGCCACTCTGGAAACACCATATATTTT
CDR3 protein: CASSYVGHSGNTIYF
J gene: TRBJ1-3
V gene: TRBV6-5
D gene: .
clone size: .

CDR3 DNA: TGTGCCAGCAGCTTGGCGGGGAGGGACTATGGCTACACCTTC
CDR3 protein: CASSLAGRDYGYTF
J gene: TRBJ1-2
V gene: TRBV5-4
D gene: .
clone size: .

CDR3 DNA: TGTGCCAGCAGTACCCCCGGGACAGTCTATGGCTACACCTTC
CDR3 protein: CASSTPGTVYGYTF
J gene: TRBJ1-2
V gene: TRBV28
D gene: TRBD1
clone size: few

CDR3 DNA: TGTGCCAGCAGCCCCCCAGGGTCCGCAACTAATGAAAAACTGTTTTTT
CDR3 protein: CASSPPGSATNEKLFF
J gene: TRBJ1-4
V gene: TRBV7-9
D gene: .
clone size: .

CDR3 DNA: TGTGCCAGCAGTGAATGGGGGGACCGACTTGGGAAACTGTTTTTT
CDR3 protein: CASSEWGDRLGKLFF
J gene: TRBJ1-4
V gene: TRBV25-1
D gene: .
clone size: .

CDR3 DNA: TGCGCCAGCAGCGGAGGGGTGGGGAACGCCGGGGAGCTGTTTTTT
CDR3 protein: CASSGGVGNAGELFF
J gene: TRBJ2-2
V gene: TRBV5-1
D gene: .
clone size: .

CDR3 DNA: TGTGCCAGCAGTTTACTAGGGACTAGCGGGATACAGTTCTTC
CDR3 protein: CASSLLGTSGIQFF
J gene: TRBJ2-1
V gene: TRBV27
D gene: TRBD2
clone size: .

CDR3 DNA: TGTGCCAGCAGCCCGATGGGGCTAGCGGGAGCTGCGGGGCCCTACAATGAGCAGTTCTTC
CDR3 protein: CASSPMGLAGAAGPYNEQFF
J gene: TRBJ2-1
V gene: TRBV9
D gene: TRBD2
clone size: .

CDR3 DNA: TGTGCCAGCAGCCACCGGGGGGGGGAGACCCAGTACTTC
CDR3 protein: CASSHRGGETQYF
J gene: TRBJ2-5
V gene: TRBV3-1/TRBV3-2
D gene: TRBD2
clone size: .